These 24 T cell receptor beta chains were all obtained from the same sample, sequenced in a study of long-term antiretroviral therapy in people with HIV. Run at survey level, the immunoSEQ assay was version v3.0. TCRdb's table, derived via immunoSEQ multiplex PCR, lists solely in-frame clones and lacks some. This table holds over 35,000 clones, less than 95% found once. The sample in question was unsorted PBMCs, obtained roughly 9.4 years after starting antiretroviral therapy. The receptors were gathered from a man younger than 45 with HIV.

The chain has TRBV16 and TRBJ1-2, with D maybe TRBD1 (6 bases). Trimming cost V 4 bases and J 6 bases, with 9 bases left between them. In germline, CDR1 is KGHSY, CDR2 FQNENV. This CDR3 contains 12 residues. DNA of the CDR3: TGTGCCAGCAGCCTAAAGGGGGATGGCTACACCTTC. Residues: CASSLKGDGYTF.

The V and J genes are TRBV4-2 and TRBJ2-3; 10 nucleotides line up with TRBD2. After removal of 0 bases from V and 6 bases from J, the junction contained 12 bases not matched to a gene. In germline, CDR1 is LGHNA, CDR2 YNFKEQ. This CDR3 is 18 amino acids long. CDR3 loop: CASSQEAVQAGGPDTQYF. CDR3 coding DNA: TGTGCCAGCAGCCAAGAGGCAGTACAAGCGGGGGGGCCTGATACGCAGTATTTT.

V usage is TRBV10-2 and J usage is TRBJ1-5; no firm D call. The CDR3 has 14 amino acids. From germline, CDR1 is WSHSY and CDR2 SAAADI. Between the trimmed V and J ends, which lost 9 bases and 1 base, there was a span of 13 bases. The CDR3 region is CASTPGNSNQPQHF. CDR3 nucleotides: TGCGCCAGTACTCCGGGGAACAGCAATCAGCCCCAGCATTTT.

This rearrangement joins TRBV5-1 to TRBJ2-2; TRBD2 agrees at 14 bases. The CDR3 has 19 amino acids. The V gene end was trimmed by 3 bases and the J gene end by 2 bases; junction bases not matched to a gene: 9. CDR1 and CDR2 from the germline V gene are SGHRS and YFSETQ. The CDR3 region has the DNA TGCGCCAGCAGCTCCCCGGGACTAGCGGGGGACTATAACACCGGGGAGCTGTTTTTT. Protein product: CASSSPGLAGDYNTGELFF.

This clone has only one observation. The chain is built from TRBV19 and TRBJ1-5, with D maybe TRBD1 (5 bases). The CDR3 consists of 15 residues. V lost 3 bases, J lost 5 bases, and 14 bases lay in between. Germline V gives CDR1 LNHDA, CDR2 SQIVND (reference sequence). CDR3 in DNA: TGTGCCAGTAGTATGGCAGGGAGGGACGATCAGCCCCAGCATTTT. This sequence encodes CASSMAGRDDQPQHF.

J is TRBJ2-5 and V is TRBV27, with 13 bases aligning to TRBD2. V was pared by 0 bases and J by 9 bases, with 4 bases of the junction left unmatched. The CDR3 sequence is 15 residues long. Germline CDR1 and CDR2: MNHEY and SMNVEV (reference sequence). DNA of the CDR3: TGTGCCAGCAGTTTATCGACTAGCGGGGGGAGTCCCCAGTACTTC. The encoded protein is CASSLSTSGGSPQYF.

This clone appeared a single time. J is TRBJ1-6 and V is TRBV5-6, with 11 bases matching TRBD1. CDR3 size: 16 residues. CDR1 and CDR2 from the germline V gene are SGHDT and YYEEEE. The J segment lost 6 bases and the V segment lost 4 bases, leaving 6 bases of the junction unmatched. CDR3 DNA sequence: TGTGCCAGCAGCCTAGGGACAGGGGGTTCTAATTCACCCCTCCACTTT. This gives the protein CASSLGTGGSNSPLHF.

Worth noting for this clone: The sample contains more than one DNA sequence encoding this CDR3. The CDR3 here is CASSLRGNTGELFF. DNA for the CDR3: TGCGCCAGCAGCTTACGGGGGAACACCGGGGAGCTGTTTTTT. This chain uses TRBV5-1 with TRBJ2-2; TRBD2 might be the D (5 bases). CDR3 size: 14 residues. Trimming pared 2 bases from V and 1 base from J, leaving 6 bases between. The germline V gene has CDR1 SGHRS and CDR2 YFSETQ.

The V and J genes are TRBV6-5 and TRBJ1-1; D call uncertain. The CDR3 spans 12 residues. Germline-derived CDR1 and CDR2 are MNHEY and SVGAGI. V lost 0 bases, J lost 10 bases, and 9 bases lay in between. The CDR3, as DNA: TGTGCCAGCAGTTACTCGACGGGGTTAGCTTTCTTT. This gives the protein CASSYSTGLAFF.

Turning to this clone: An end of the junction differs from the germline gene, which may be a read error. This chain links TRBV19 with TRBJ1-6; D is possibly TRBD1 (5 bases). Germline V gene lookup returns CDR1 LNHDA and CDR2 SQIVND (reference sequence). The CDR3 contains 15 residues. The CDR3 DNA is TGTGTCAGTAGGACTGTCGACAGAGATCATTCACCCCTCCACTTT. This encodes CVSRTVDRDHSPLHF.

The chain employs TRBV28 and TRBJ1-5; 7 bases align to TRBD1. This CDR3 contains 16 residues. Trimming took 2 bases from V and 3 from J; bases not matched to a gene: 7. Germline V lookup: CDR1 MDHEN, CDR2 SYDVKM. The CDR3 DNA follows: TGTGCCAGCAGTTTAAGGGGAGACAGGGCCAATCAGCCCCAGCATTTT. Translation: CASSLRGDRANQPQHF.

V is TRBV27 and J is TRBJ2-1, with D possibly TRBD1 on 7 matching bases. From germline, CDR1 is MNHEY and CDR2 SMNVEV (reference sequence). The length of the CDR3 is 15 residues. V was clipped by 3 bases and J by 5 bases, with 14 bases between them. CDR3 residues: CASSFRPRGDNEQFF. As DNA, the CDR3 is TGTGCCAGCAGTTTCCGACCCAGGGGGGACAATGAGCAGTTCTTC.

The chain is built from TRBV7-2 and TRBJ2-3; 9 nucleotides align to TRBD2. The junction had 9 bases not matched to a gene; V was cut back by 7 bases and J by 4 bases. There are 15 residues in the CDR3. Germline-derived CDR1 and CDR2 are SGHTA and FQGNSA. The CDR3 spells CASNPQRGVSDTQYF. Here the CDR3 DNA reads TGTGCCAGCAACCCTCAGCGGGGGGTTTCAGATACGCAGTATTTT.

The rearrangement uses TRBV10-3 and TRBJ1-3; D is undetermined. Germline V gives CDR1 ENHRY, CDR2 SYGVKD. Trimming took off 8 bases at V and 0 bases at J, with 8 bases between the two ends. The CDR3 totals 13 residues. CDR3 amino acids: CAISGNSGNTIYF. CDR3 DNA sequence: TGTGCCATCTCCGGGAACTCTGGAAACACCATATATTTT.

This chain links TRBV10-2 with TRBJ2-5; 9 bases match TRBD1. The V gene's germline CDR1 is WSHSY and CDR2 SAAADI. This CDR3 is built from 13 residues. Trimming cost V 6 bases and J 7 bases; bases outside gene matches: 6. The CDR3 sequence: CASRQGAQGTQYF. The CDR3 nucleotides read TGCGCCAGCAGACAGGGGGCTCAGGGGACCCAGTACTTC.

The V call is TRBV5-4, the J call TRBJ2-3; D not certain. Germline CDR1 is SGHNT and CDR2 is YYREEE (reference sequence). This CDR3 has 14 amino acids. The V end lost 0 bases, the J end lost 0 bases, and 5 bases lay between the germline ends. The CDR3 DNA reads TGTGCCAGCAGCTTGGCCGAAAGCACAGATACGCAGTATTTT. This gives the protein CASSLAESTDTQYF.

As DNA, the CDR3 is TGCAGCGTCAGGGCCAACAATAATTCACCCCTCCACTTT. This translates into CSVRANNNSPLHF. The gene calls are TRBV29-1 and TRBJ1-6; possible D gene TRBD1, 5 bases. This CDR3 is 13 amino acids long. V dropped 6 bases and J dropped 5 bases, with 11 bases sitting between them. CDR1 is SQVTM and CDR2 is ANQGSEA in the germline V gene. The full variable domain, rest sourced from reference TRBV29-1 and TRBJ1-6, is SAVISQKPSRDICQRGTSLTIQCQVDSQVTMMFWYRQQPGQSLTLIATANQGSEATYESGFVIDKFPISRPNLTFSTLTVSNMSPEDSSIYLCSVRANNNSPLHFGNGTRLTVT.

J is TRBJ1-5 and V is TRBV6-1; the D is unclear. Germline V gene sequence: CDR1 MNHNS, CDR2 SASEGT. With 3 bases removed from V and 0 bases from J, the gap between germline ends came to 6 bases. The CDR3 is made up of 14 amino acids. CDR3 protein: CASSDGYSNQPQHF. Here the CDR3 DNA reads TGTGCCAGCAGTGACGGTTATAGCAATCAGCCCCAGCATTTT.

The chain uses TRBV9 and TRBJ1-4; D remains unclear. The CDR3 is made up of 16 amino acids. The germline V gene encodes CDR1 SGDLS and CDR2 YYNGEE. The germline V and J ends were trimmed by 4 bases and 6 bases, with 19 bases remaining between them. The CDR3 region has the DNA TGTGCCAGCAGCCCCCAATTACAGCCAAAGGATGAAAAACTGTTTTTT. This sequence encodes CASSPQLQPKDEKLFF. Complete variable domain (other parts from reference TRBV9 and TRBJ1-4): DSGVTQTPKHLITATGQRVTLRCSPRSGDLSVYWYQQSLDQGLQFLIQYYNGEERAKGNILERFSAQQFPDLHSELNLSSLELGDSALYFCASSPQLQPKDEKLFFGSGTQLSVL.

The gene calls are TRBV5-4 and TRBJ2-3; 10 nucleotides agree with TRBD1. The V and J ends lost 6 bases and 5 bases, in that order; junction bases with no gene match: 9. The germline CDR1 and CDR2 sequences are SGHNT and YYREEE (reference sequence). The CDR3 consists of 15 residues. CDR3 bases: TGTGCCAGCACCATGGACAGGGGGAATTTAGATACGCAGTATTTT. Translation gives CASTMDRGNLDTQYF.

The gene calls are TRBV4-1 and TRBJ2-1; 10 bases are a match to TRBD2. CDR3 length: 17 residues. V was pared by 0 bases and J by 7 bases, with 9 bases of the junction left unmatched. In germline, CDR1 is MGHRA, CDR2 YSYEKL. The CDR3 coding sequence is TGCGCCAGCAGCCAAGAGGGAAGCGGGGGGGAATCAAATGAGCAGTTCTTC. Its protein is CASSQEGSGGESNEQFF.

The chain recombines TRBV4-1 with TRBJ1-1, with unresolved D. Germline assignment: CDR1 MGHRA and CDR2 YSYEKL. CDR3 size: 13 residues. With 3 bases removed from V and 4 bases from J, the gap between germline ends came to 9 bases. The CDR3 protein is CASSQGISTEAFF. The CDR3 coding sequence is TGCGCCAGCAGCCAGGGTATCAGCACTGAAGCTTTCTTT.

This chain links TRBV27 with TRBJ1-2; TRBD1 matches 9 bases. CDR1 and CDR2 (germline): MNHEY, SMNVEV (reference sequence). After removal of 5 bases from V and 2 bases from J, the junction contained 9 bases not matched to a gene. This CDR3 comprises 16 residues. The DNA for the CDR3 is TGTGCCAGCAGTCCCGGGACAGGGTCGGGCAACTATGGCTACACCTTC. Amino acid sequence: CASSPGTGSGNYGYTF.

This rearrangement joins TRBV4-1 to TRBJ1-3; possible D gene TRBD1, 5 bases. The germline gives CDR1 MGHRA, CDR2 YSYEKL. There are 17 residues in the CDR3. Trimming stripped 0 bases from V and 2 bases from J, with 14 bases between. The CDR3 nucleotides are TGCGCCAGCAGCCAAGAGGGAGGGGCAAGTCCTGGAAACACCATATATTTT. Translated, it gives CASSQEGGASPGNTIYF.